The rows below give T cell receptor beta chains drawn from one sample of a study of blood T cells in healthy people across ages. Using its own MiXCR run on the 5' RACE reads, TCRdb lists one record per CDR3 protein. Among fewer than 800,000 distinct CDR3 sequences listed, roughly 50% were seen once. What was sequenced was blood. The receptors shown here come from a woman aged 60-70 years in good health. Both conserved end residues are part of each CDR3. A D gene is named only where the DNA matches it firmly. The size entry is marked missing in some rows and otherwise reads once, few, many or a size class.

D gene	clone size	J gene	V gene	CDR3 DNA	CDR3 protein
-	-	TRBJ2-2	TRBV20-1	TGCAGTGCTACGAGTCCTAGAGCGAACACCGGGGAGCTGTTTTTT	CSATSPRANTGELFF
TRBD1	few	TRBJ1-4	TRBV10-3	TGTGCCATCAGTGGGACAGGTGAAAAACTGTTTTTT	CAISGTGEKLFF
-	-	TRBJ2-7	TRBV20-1	TGCAGTGCTAGAGATAGCCGGGAGCTTTCCCACGAGCAGTACTTC	CSARDSRELSHEQYF
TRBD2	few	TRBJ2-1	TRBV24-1	TGTGCCACCAGTGATTTGAGGGCTAGCGGGTACAATGAGCAGTTCTTC	CATSDLRASGYNEQFF
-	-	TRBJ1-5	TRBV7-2	TGTGCCAGCACATTTGCCTCCGGGGGAAATCAGCCCCAGCATTTT	CASTFASGGNQPQHF
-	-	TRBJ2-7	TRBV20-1	TGCAGTGCTAGAGTCAGGACCGACGAGCAGTACTTC	CSARVRTDEQYF
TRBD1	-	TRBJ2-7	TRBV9	TGTGCCAGCAGCGTTAATTCGGACAGGGGGAATGAGCAGTACTTC	CASSVNSDRGNEQYF
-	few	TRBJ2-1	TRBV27	TGTGCCAGCATAAGAGAAGGGTCCCCCGCAGGTGAGCAGTTCTTC	CASIREGSPAGEQFF
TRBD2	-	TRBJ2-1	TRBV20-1	TGCAGTGCTAGAGAGGTCGGCGGGAGCTCCTACAATGAGCAGTTCTTC	CSAREVGGSSYNEQFF
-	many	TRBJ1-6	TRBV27	TGTGCCAGCAGTTTAGGGGATTCACCCCTCCACTTT	CASSLGDSPLHF
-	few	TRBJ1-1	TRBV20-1	TGCAGTCACTGGAGTTACACTGAAGCTTTCTTT	CSHWSYTEAFF
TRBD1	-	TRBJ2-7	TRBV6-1	TGTGCCAGCAGTGGCCCACCAAGGGGGCTAAGTTACGAGCAGTACTTC	CASSGPPRGLSYEQYF
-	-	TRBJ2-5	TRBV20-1	TGCAGTGCTCAACCCGTTACTAGAGAAGAGACCCAGTACTTC	CSAQPVTREETQYF
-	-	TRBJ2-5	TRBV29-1	TGCAGCGTTTCAACCTCGAGGGAGACCCAGTACTTC	CSVSTSRETQYF
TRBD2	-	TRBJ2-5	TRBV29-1	TGCAGCGTTGAAGATTTTGCGGGAGGGGGGGAGACCCAGTACTTC	CSVEDFAGGGETQYF